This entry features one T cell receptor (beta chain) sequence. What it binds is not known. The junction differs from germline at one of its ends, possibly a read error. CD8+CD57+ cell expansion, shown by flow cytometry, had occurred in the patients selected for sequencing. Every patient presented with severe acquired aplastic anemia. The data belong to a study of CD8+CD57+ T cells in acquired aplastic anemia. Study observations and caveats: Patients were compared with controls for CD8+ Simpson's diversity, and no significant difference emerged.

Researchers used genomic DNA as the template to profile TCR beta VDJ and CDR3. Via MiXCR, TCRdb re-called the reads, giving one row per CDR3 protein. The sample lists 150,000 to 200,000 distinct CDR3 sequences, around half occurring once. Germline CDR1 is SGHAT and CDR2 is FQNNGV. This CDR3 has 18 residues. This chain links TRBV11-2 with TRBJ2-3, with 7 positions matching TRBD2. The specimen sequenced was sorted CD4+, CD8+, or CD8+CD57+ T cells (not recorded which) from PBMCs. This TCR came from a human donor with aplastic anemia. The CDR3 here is CASNTNPMTSYSTDTQFF. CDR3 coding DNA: TGTGCCAGCAACACCAACCCGATGACTAGCTACAGCACAGATACGCAGTTTTTT. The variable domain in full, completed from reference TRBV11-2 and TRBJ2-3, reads EAGVAQSPRYKIIEKRQSVAFWCNPISGHATLYWYQQILGQGPKLLIQFQNNGVVDDSQLPKDRFSAERLKGVDSTLKIQPAKLEDSAVYLCASNTNPMTSYSTDTQFFGPGTRLTVL.